What follows describes a single T cell receptor (beta chain). Antigen specificity is unknown. Investigators performed immunoSEQ version v3.0 at survey level. Using immunoSEQ multiplex PCR, the repertoire was profiled, and TCRdb retains in-frame clones only, with some absent. The table lists 25,000 or so clones, around 82% of them singletons. The data are from a study of long-term antiretroviral therapy in people with HIV. Study in general: Sampling started about a decade before the 2015 immediate-ART recommendation. Notes on the study in general: Repertoires from HIV showed CDR3 length ranges narrower than those of controls. ART preceded a rise in diversity that nonetheless stayed lower than in transplant donor controls.

Per the germline V gene, CDR1 is WSHSY and CDR2 is SAAADI. V was cut by 0 bases and J by 0 bases, with 18 bases left in between. The CDR3 runs 19 residues. The rearrangement joins TRBV10-2 to TRBJ2-1, with a weak D call TRBD2 (6 bases). Sequences were derived from unsorted PBMCs, sampled 3 years after starting antiretroviral therapy. The clonotype originates from a man between 18 and 29 years old with HIV. CDR3 residues: CASSESPGLGGGSYNEQFF. For the CDR3, the DNA is TGCGCCAGCAGTGAGTCGCCCGGTTTGGGAGGCGGCTCCTACAATGAGCAGTTCTTC.